Below are 20 T cell receptor beta chains sequenced from a single sample in a study of blood T cells in healthy people across ages. Primers used in a second PCR of roughly 6 to 12 cycles were a sample-barcoded 5' primer and a J-beta primer mix. One entry per CDR3 protein results from TCRdb running MiXCR on the 5' RACE reads. Here the sample spans around 970,000 distinct CDR3 sequences, about 51% being singletons. The source material was blood. The receptor source for this set is a woman aged 60-75 years in good health.

The V call is TRBV7-8, the J call TRBJ2-1, with 10 bases that match TRBD2. The V segment lost 2 bases and the J segment 0 bases; nucleotides outside the gene matches: 13. Looked up from germline, CDR1 is SGHVS and CDR2 is FQNEAQ. This CDR3 region has 20 residues. CDR3 nucleotides: TGTGCCAGCAGCTTACCCCCTTTTGAATCTAGCGGGAGCTCCTACAATGAGCAGTTCTTC. Residues: CASSLPPFESSGSSYNEQFF.

V is TRBV20-1 and J is TRBJ2-5; D unclear. The CDR3 loop spans 15 amino acids. The V end lost 3 bases, the J end lost 6 bases, and 20 bases lay between the germline ends. CDR1 is DFQATT and CDR2 is SNEGSKA in the germline V gene (reference sequence). CDR3 amino acids: CSARPPSIGHKTQYF. As DNA, the CDR3 is TGCAGTGCTAGGCCCCCCTCAATTGGTCATAAGACCCAGTACTTC.

This clonotype was recorded a few times. CDR3 region: CASSRQGDEQYF. CDR3 nucleotide sequence: TGCGCCAGCAGCAGACAGGGAGATGAGCAGTACTTC. The chain is built from TRBV5-1 and TRBJ2-7; 7 bases align to TRBD1. This CDR3 is built from 12 residues. Germline assignment: CDR1 SGHRS and CDR2 YFSETQ. J lost 7 bases, V lost 4 bases, and 5 bases had no gene match.

The rearrangement uses TRBV12-3 or TRBV12-4 and TRBJ2-5; TRBD2 matches at 8 bases. The J segment lost 1 base and the V segment lost 4 bases, leaving 5 bases of the junction unmatched. The CDR3 sequence is 15 residues long. In nucleotides, the CDR3 is TGTGCCAGCAGTTCTATTAGCGGGGCCCAAGAGACCCAGTACTTC. The encoded protein is CASSSISGAQETQYF.

The chain uses TRBV7-2 and TRBJ2-7; 9 positions agree with TRBD2. The CDR3 length is 16 residues. The junction had 15 bases not matched to a gene; V was cut back by 5 bases and J by 7 bases. Germline loops: CDR1 SGHTA, CDR2 FQGNSA. This chain's CDR3 is CASSARLAETTREQYF. The CDR3 nucleotides are TGTGCCAGCAGCGCACGACTAGCGGAGACTACGAGGGAGCAGTACTTC.

The table lists this clonotype with many counts. The CDR3 protein is CSVESLAKNIQYF. The CDR3, as DNA: TGCAGCGTTGAGAGCTTAGCCAAAAACATTCAGTACTTC. V is TRBV29-1 and J is TRBJ2-4; D is ambiguous. Germline-derived CDR1 and CDR2 are SQVTM and ANQGSEA. CDR3 length: 13 residues. V was trimmed by 3 bases and J by 0 bases, leaving 6 bases between them.

A few counts support this clonotype. The DNA for the CDR3 is TGTGCCAGCAGCCTTAGGAGACTAGCTGGAGAAGCAGATACGCAGTATTTT. Its protein product is CASSLRRLAGEADTQYF. The chain links TRBV27 to TRBJ2-3; TRBD2 agrees at 7 bases. Germline V gene data show CDR1 as MNHEY and CDR2 as SMNVEV (reference sequence). The CDR3 is 17 amino acids. With V trimmed by 6 bases and J by 4 bases, 16 bases remained unmatched.

The chain uses TRBV4-2 and TRBJ2-7; TRBD1 agrees at 7 bases. The CDR3 contains 14 residues. The V segment lost 3 bases and the J segment 5 bases; nucleotides outside the gene matches: 7. CDR1 LGHNA and CDR2 YNFKEQ come from the germline V gene. The DNA of the CDR3 is TGTGCCAGCAGCCACGACACAGGGGTCAACGAGCAGTACTTC. It translates to CASSHDTGVNEQYF.

This clonotype was observed a handful of times. The chain carries TRBV4-1 and TRBJ2-3; 14 bases match TRBD2. The CDR3 is made up of 17 amino acids. Trimming cost V 6 bases and J 6 bases; bases outside gene matches: 11. CDR1 MGHRA and CDR2 YSYEKL come from the germline V gene. The CDR3 DNA reads TGCGCCAGCAGTCCCGGGACTAGCGGGAGAGGTAGGGATACGCAGTATTTT. Its protein product is CASSPGTSGRGRDTQYF.

The V gene is TRBV27, the J gene TRBJ1-4, with 7 bases aligning to TRBD1. In germline, CDR1 is MNHEY, CDR2 SMNVEV (reference sequence). V lost 5 bases to trimming and J lost 5 bases; unmatched junction nucleotides: 8. The CDR3 spans 15 residues. The CDR3 bases are TGTGCCAGCAGTGGAGGGGGCGGACCCAATGAAAAACTGTTTTTT. Encoded protein: CASSGGGGPNEKLFF. The whole variable domain, filled in from reference TRBV27 and TRBJ1-4, reads EAQVTQNPRYLITVTGKKLTVTCSQNMNHEYMSWYRQDPGLGLRQIYYSMNVEVTDKGDVPEGYKVSRKEKRNFPLILESPSPNQTSLYFCASSGGGGPNEKLFFGSGTQLSVL.

The chain recombines TRBV29-1 with TRBJ2-3; the D is unclear. Germline V gives CDR1 SQVTM, CDR2 ANQGSEA. This CDR3 comprises 14 residues. With 5 bases removed from V and 2 bases from J, the gap between germline ends came to 14 bases. The CDR3 DNA reads as TGCAGCGTTAGGTTTCAGGCGGCCACAGATACGCAGTATTTT. Protein: CSVRFQAATDTQYF.

This clonotype has just a few counts. This chain uses TRBV4-1 with TRBJ2-7; perhaps TRBD2 as D (5 bases). The CDR3 loop spans 16 amino acids. The ends were cut back, 2 bases at V and 0 bases at J, with 14 bases in the middle. Germline CDR1 MGHRA, CDR2 YSYEKL. CDR3 in DNA: TGCGCCAGCAGCCAAAGAATACTAGGACGCTCCTACGAGCAGTACTTC. Encoded protein: CASSQRILGRSYEQYF.

The CDR3 loop is CASSPLGYNEQYF. The DNA for the CDR3 is TGTGCCAGCTCACCTCTTGGCTACAATGAGCAGTACTTC. The chain couples TRBV18 to TRBJ2-1; D gene ambiguous. The J call is doubtful: the DNA matches TRBJ2-7 better. Germline V lookup: CDR1 KGHSH, CDR2 LQKENI. This CDR3 is 13 amino acids long.

The V and J genes are TRBV6-5 and TRBJ2-7, with 8 bases aligning to TRBD1. CDR3 length: 15 residues. Germline V gene lookup returns CDR1 MNHEY and CDR2 SVGAGI. V trimming: 5 bases; J trimming: 3 bases; junction bases outside the gene matches: 9. CDR3 sequence reads: CASSRTGPRLYEQYF. Here the CDR3 DNA reads TGTGCCAGCAGTCGGACAGGGCCGCGGCTCTACGAGCAGTACTTC.

The chain has TRBV6-5 and TRBJ1-1, with D uncertain. There are 13 residues in the CDR3. V lost 0 bases, J lost 7 bases, and 9 bases lay in between. The germline CDR1 and CDR2 sequences are MNHEY and SVGAGI. The CDR3 is CASSYSTGIEAFF. CDR3 coding DNA: TGTGCCAGCAGTTACTCGACTGGCATTGAAGCTTTCTTT.

This clonotype was counted once. V usage is TRBV20-1 and J usage is TRBJ2-3; tentatively, D is TRBD1 or TRBD2 (5 bases each). Trimming took off 6 bases at V and 3 bases at J, with 13 bases between the two ends. The CDR3 has 13 amino acids. The germline CDR1 and CDR2 sequences are DFQATT and SNEGSKA (reference sequence). Here the CDR3 reads CSAGPTGTDTQYF. As DNA, the CDR3 is TGCAGTGCGGGGCCCACGGGGACAGATACGCAGTATTTT.

This clonotype has just a few counts. Here the CDR3 reads CSARDPGSSGANVLTF. As DNA, the CDR3 is TGCAGTGCTAGAGATCCGGGGTCCTCTGGGGCCAACGTCCTGACTTTC. This chain links TRBV20-1 with TRBJ2-6; perhaps TRBD2 as D (5 bases). Germline V lookup: CDR1 DFQATT, CDR2 SNEGSKA (reference sequence). Trimming stripped 0 bases from V and 0 bases from J, with 9 bases between. This CDR3 comprises 16 residues.

The chain is built from TRBV12-3 or TRBV12-4 and TRBJ2-7; the match to TRBD1 covers 10 bases. V dropped 5 bases and J dropped 2; count of bases not matched to a gene: 6. This CDR3 spans 15 amino acids. Written as DNA, the CDR3 is TGTGCCAGCAGTAACCCGGGACAGGGGACCTACGAGCAGTACTTC. It yields the protein CASSNPGQGTYEQYF.

CDR3 protein: CASRLTRLLNTEAFF. The CDR3 coding sequence is TGTGCCAGCAGATTAACCAGGCTCCTGAACACTGAAGCTTTCTTT. The J gene is TRBJ1-1, the V gene TRBV6-6; D is ambiguous. The CDR3 covers 15 residues. Deletions cut 6 bases from V and 0 bases from J, with 14 bases between. Germline assignment: CDR1 MNHNY and CDR2 SVGAGI (reference sequence).

This sequence joins TRBV29-1 and TRBJ1-3; the D gene is possibly TRBD1 (5 bases). The germline V gene encodes CDR1 SQVTM and CDR2 ANQGSEA. The CDR3 extends over 12 amino acids. V was cut by 6 bases and J by 7 bases, with 13 bases left in between. The CDR3 region is CSVVNPGNTIYF. The CDR3 DNA is TGCAGCGTCGTAAACCCAGGGAACACCATATATTTT.